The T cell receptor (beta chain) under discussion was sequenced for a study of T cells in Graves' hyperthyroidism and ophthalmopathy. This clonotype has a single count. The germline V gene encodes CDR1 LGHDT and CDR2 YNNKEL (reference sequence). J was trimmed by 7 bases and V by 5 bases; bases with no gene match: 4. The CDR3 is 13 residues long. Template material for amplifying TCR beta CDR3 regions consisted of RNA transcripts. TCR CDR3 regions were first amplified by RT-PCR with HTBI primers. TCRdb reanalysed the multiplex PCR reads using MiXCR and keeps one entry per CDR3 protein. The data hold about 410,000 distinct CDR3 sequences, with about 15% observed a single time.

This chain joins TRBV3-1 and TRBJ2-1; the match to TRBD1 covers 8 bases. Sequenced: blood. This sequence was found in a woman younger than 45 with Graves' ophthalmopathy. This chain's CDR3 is CASSSRTGNEQFF. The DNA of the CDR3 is TGTGCCAGCAGCTCTCGGACAGGGAATGAGCAGTTCTTC.